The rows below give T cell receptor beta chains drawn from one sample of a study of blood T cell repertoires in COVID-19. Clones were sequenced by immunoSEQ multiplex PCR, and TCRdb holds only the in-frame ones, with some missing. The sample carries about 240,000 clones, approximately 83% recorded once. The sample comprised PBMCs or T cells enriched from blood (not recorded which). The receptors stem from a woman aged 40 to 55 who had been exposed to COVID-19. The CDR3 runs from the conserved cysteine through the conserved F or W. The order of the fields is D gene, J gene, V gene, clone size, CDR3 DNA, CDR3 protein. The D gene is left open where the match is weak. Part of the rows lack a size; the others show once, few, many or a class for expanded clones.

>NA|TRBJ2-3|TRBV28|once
TGTGCCAGCAGTGGTGCTACGGATACGCAGTATTTT
CASSGATDTQYF
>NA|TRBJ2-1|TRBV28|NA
TGTGCCAGCAACGAGCAGTGGGGGGATTACAATGAGCAGTTCTTC
CASNEQWGDYNEQFF
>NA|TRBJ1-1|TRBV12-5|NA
TGTGCTAGTGGACCACACGGAGTACTTGACACTGAAGCTTTCTTT
CASGPHGVLDTEAFF
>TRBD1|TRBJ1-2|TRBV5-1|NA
TGCGCCAGCAGCTCGGGGACAGGGGTTGGCTACACCTTC
CASSSGTGVGYTF
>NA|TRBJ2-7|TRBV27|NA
TGTGCCAGCACCCCAAACAGGGTCCACGAGCAGTACTTC
CASTPNRVHEQYF
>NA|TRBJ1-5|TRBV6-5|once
TGTGCCAGCAGTTTACACCGCAATCAGCCCCAGCATTTT
CASSLHRNQPQHF
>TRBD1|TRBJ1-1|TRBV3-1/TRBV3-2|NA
TGTGCCAGCAGCCAAGAAGGGGACAGATCAAACACTGAAGCTTTCTTT
CASSQEGDRSNTEAFF
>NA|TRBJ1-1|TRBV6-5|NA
TGTGCCAGCACGCGGGTGGAGAACACTGAAGCTTTCTTT
CASTRVENTEAFF
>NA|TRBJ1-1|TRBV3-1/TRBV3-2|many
TGTGCCAGCAGCCAATCCGACGGGGGCACTGAAGCTTTCTTT
CASSQSDGGTEAFF
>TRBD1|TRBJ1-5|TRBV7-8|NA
TGTGCCAGCAGCCCCTACCGACAGGGGATTCAGCCCCAGCATTTT
CASSPYRQGIQPQHF
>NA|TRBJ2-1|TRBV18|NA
TGTGCCAGCTCACCCCGACAGGACTCCTACAATGAGCAGTTCTTC
CASSPRQDSYNEQFF
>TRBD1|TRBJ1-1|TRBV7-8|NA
TGTGCCAGCAGCTTAGCCCGGGACAGTGAAGCTTTCTTT
CASSLARDSEAFF
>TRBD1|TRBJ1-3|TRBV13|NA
TGTGCCAGCCGGGACAGGGCTGGAAACACCATATATTTT
CASRDRAGNTIYF
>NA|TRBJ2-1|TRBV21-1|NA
TGTGCCAGCAGCGGGGCTAGCGGGGGGGTGAGCTCCTACAATGAGCAGTTCTTC
CASSGASGGVSSYNEQFF
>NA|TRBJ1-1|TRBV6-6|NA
TGTGCCAGCAGCTCAGGGTCGGTAGCTTTCTTT
CASSSGSVAFF
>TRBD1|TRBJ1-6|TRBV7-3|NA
TGTGCCAGCAGCTTAAGGAACAGGGGGCAGGATTCACCCCTCCACTTT
CASSLRNRGQDSPLHF